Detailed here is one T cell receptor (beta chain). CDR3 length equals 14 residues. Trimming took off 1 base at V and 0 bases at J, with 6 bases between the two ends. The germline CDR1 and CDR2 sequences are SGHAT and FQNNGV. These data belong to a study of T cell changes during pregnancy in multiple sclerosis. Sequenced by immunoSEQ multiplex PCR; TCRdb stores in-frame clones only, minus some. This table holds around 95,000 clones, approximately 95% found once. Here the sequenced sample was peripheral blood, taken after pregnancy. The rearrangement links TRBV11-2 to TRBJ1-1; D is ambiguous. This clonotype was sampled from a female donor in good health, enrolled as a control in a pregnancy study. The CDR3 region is CASSLVFMNTEAFF. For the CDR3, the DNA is TGTGCCAGCAGCTTAGTGTTTATGAACACTGAAGCTTTCTTT.